The rows below give T cell receptor beta chains drawn from one sample of a study of cytomegalovirus exposure and HLA in healthy donors. Here immunoSEQ multiplex PCR was the method, and the copy in TCRdb shows in-frame clones only, minus some. The sample includes about 170,000 clones, under 90% of them seen just once. Sequencing used PBMCs. The source of these receptors is a male donor in good health and CMV-seronegative. Each CDR3 is given with its conserved first and last residue. The D gene is left open where the match is weak. The listing skips clone size in some rows; elsewhere it reads once, few, many or a size class.

j_call | clone_size | d_call | cdr3_length | v_call | cdr3_nt | cdr3_aa
TRBJ2-7 | - | TRBD2 | 15 | TRBV7-2 | TGTGCCAGCAGTTATGGGAGGGCTAGCTCCTACGAGCAGTACTTC | CASSYGRASSYEQYF
TRBJ1-3 | - | - | 17 | TRBV27 | TGTGCCAGCAGTTTATCGGGCAGGGGAAGATCTGGAAACACCATATATTTT | CASSLSGRGRSGNTIYF
TRBJ1-5 | - | - | 15 | TRBV18 | TGTGCCAGCTCACCTTTAGCTGGAGGATATCAGCCCCAGCATTTT | CASSPLAGGYQPQHF
TRBJ1-4 | - | - | 16 | TRBV5-1 | TGCGCCAGCAGCAAGGACAGAAACGTTGCTAATGAAAAACTGTTTTTT | CASSKDRNVANEKLFF
TRBJ1-1 | - | - | 14 | TRBV7-2 | TGTGCCAGCAGCTTACGTAGGGGGAACACTGAAGCTTTCTTT | CASSLRRGNTEAFF
TRBJ2-6 | - | - | 21 | TRBV4-2 | TGTGCCAGCAGCCAAGAGTCCACCGCGAGGCTGACTAGCTCTGGGGCCAACGTCCTGACTTTC | CASSQESTARLTSSGANVLTF
TRBJ1-4 | - | TRBD1 | 18 | TRBV27 | TGTGCCAGCAGTTACAAGTTACTTCGGGACAGAACTAATGAAAAACTGTTTTTT | CASSYKLLRDRTNEKLFF
TRBJ1-2 | - | - | 12 | TRBV12-5 | TGTGCTAGTGGTTCAGGAATTTCGAGCTACACCTTC | CASGSGISSYTF
TRBJ1-5 | - | - | 11 | TRBV28 | TGTGCCAGCAGCCGGCCGGGGGCCCAGCATTTT | CASSRPGAQHF
TRBJ2-7 | - | TRBD2 | 14 | TRBV7-2 | TGTGCCAGCAGCTTCGAGCGGGGGTCCTACGAGCAGTACTTC | CASSFERGSYEQYF
TRBJ1-1 | - | - | 16 | TRBV10-3 | TGTGCCATCAGCGGGGGAGGGGGAAGAGCGTACACTGAAGCTTTCTTT | CAISGGGGRAYTEAFF
TRBJ1-4 | - | TRBD1 | 15 | TRBV6-1 | TGTGCCAGCAGCCGACAGGGGGCCGTATATGAAAAACTGTTTTTT | CASSRQGAVYEKLFF
TRBJ1-5 | - | TRBD1 | 14 | TRBV29-1 | TGCAGCGTGGGGGGACAGAATAGCAATCAGCCCCAGCATTTT | CSVGGQNSNQPQHF
TRBJ2-6 | - | TRBD1 | 20 | TRBV5-1 | TGCGCCAGCAGCTTGAACGAGAGGACAGGTACGAGCTCTGGGGCCAACGTCCTGACTTTC | CASSLNERTGTSSGANVLTF
TRBJ1-1 | - | TRBD1 | 13 | TRBV5-1 | TGCGCCAGCAGCCCGGTGCCAGGGGGTTGGGCTTTCTTT | CASSPVPGGWAFF
TRBJ1-2 | - | TRBD1 | 16 | TRBV27 | TGTGCCAGCTATAATTTCGGGGGACAGGGCTACTATGGCTACACCTTC | CASYNFGGQGYYGYTF
TRBJ2-5 | - | TRBD2 | 13 | TRBV5-1 | TGCGCCAGCAGCTTGGGCGGGGGGGAGACCCAGTACTTC | CASSLGGGETQYF
TRBJ2-7 | - | TRBD1 | 13 | TRBV6-1 | TGTGCCAACACGACAGGGGCCCGCTACGAGCAGTACTTC | CANTTGARYEQYF
TRBJ1-3 | - | - | 18 | TRBV9 | TGTGCCAGCAGCGTGGGCCAATTGGGCACAGCCTCTGGAAACACCATATATTTT | CASSVGQLGTASGNTIYF
TRBJ1-4 | - | TRBD1 | 15 | TRBV19 | TGTGCCAGTAGTATCGGGAGGACAGGGGGTGAAAAACTGTTTTTT | CASSIGRTGGEKLFF
TRBJ2-3 | - | - | 13 | TRBV7-6 | TGTGCCAGCAGCACGACTAGTCCCAATACGCAGTATTTT | CASSTTSPNTQYF
TRBJ1-5 | - | - | 14 | TRBV28 | TGTGCCAGCATTCCCCTCCCGAGCAATCAGCCCCAGCATTTT | CASIPLPSNQPQHF
TRBJ1-1 | once | - | 12 | TRBV6-5 | TGTGCCAGCAGTGATCGGACAGACAATGCTTTCTTT | CASSDRTDNAFF
TRBJ1-1 | - | - | 17 | TRBV4-1 | TGCGCCAGCAGCCAACCCCAAGGACAGAATATGAACACTGAAGCTTTCTTT | CASSQPQGQNMNTEAFF
TRBJ2-3 | - | - | 15 | TRBV7-7 | TGTGCCAGCAGCTTATACGGGGGAATCACAGATACGCAGTATTTT | CASSLYGGITDTQYF
TRBJ1-5 | - | - | 13 | TRBV27 | TGTGCCAGCGGGCCCTACGGGAGTGGGCCCCAGCATTTT | CASGPYGSGPQHF
TRBJ2-1 | - | - | 17 | TRBV5-1 | TGCGCCAGCAGCTTGTCGGCGGCCCTTGCTCCCTACAATGAGCAGTTCTTC | CASSLSAALAPYNEQFF
TRBJ2-5 | - | - | 14 | TRBV30 | TGTGCCTGGGCAAGGGGAAGGGTCGGAGAGACCCAGTACTTC | CAWARGRVGETQYF
TRBJ2-1 | - | - | 14 | TRBV19 | TGTGCCACACATCAACAGGGTACCTACAATGAGCAGTTCTTC | CATHQQGTYNEQFF
TRBJ2-7 | - | TRBD2 | 15 | TRBV19 | TGTGCCAGTAGTCTCTGGACTAGCGGGAGTGCCGAGCAGTACTTC | CASSLWTSGSAEQYF
TRBJ2-1 | - | - | 14 | TRBV6-1 | TGTGCCAGCAGTGACAGGGTAGAACACAATGAGCAGTTCTTC | CASSDRVEHNEQFF
TRBJ1-5 | - | - | 17 | TRBV7-8 | TGTGCCAGCAGCTTAGCAGGAAGAGCCGGGGTTTATCAGCCCCAGCATTTT | CASSLAGRAGVYQPQHF
TRBJ2-5 | - | TRBD2 | 17 | TRBV9 | TGTGCCAGCAGCCCGGAGGGCAGCGGGAGGGCCACGGAGACCCAGTACTTC | CASSPEGSGRATETQYF
TRBJ1-3 | - | - | 16 | TRBV7-9 | TGTGCCAGCAGCTTAGCTGGGGGCGCTTCTGGAAACACCATATATTTT | CASSLAGGASGNTIYF